One and the same sample provided the 14 T cell receptor beta chains below, sequenced in a study of radiotherapy plus CTLA-4 blockade in lung cancer. Here immunoSEQ multiplex PCR was the method, and the copy in TCRdb shows in-frame clones only, minus some. Among approximately 81,000 clones, about four fifths were seen once, and the ten largest hold under 5%. The source material was peripheral blood, sampled from a patient treated with radiotherapy plus ipilimumab. Every receptor here comes from a human donor with non-small cell lung cancer who had a partial response to radiotherapy plus ipilimumab. Some clones in this sample may be carry-over from other donors' samples.

The chain employs TRBV30 and TRBJ2-6, with D possibly being TRBD2 (5 bases). Trimming stripped 2 bases from V and 0 bases from J, with 14 bases between. The germline CDR1 and CDR2 sequences are GTSNPN and SVGIG (reference sequence). The CDR3 runs 17 residues. The CDR3 nucleotides read TGTGCCTGGAGTAGGCGGGCCCTAAACTCTGGGGCCAACGTCCTGACTTTC. Its translation is CAWSRRALNSGANVLTF.

The chain is built from TRBV9 and TRBJ1-4, with D perhaps matching TRBD1 (5 bases). With 7 bases removed from V and 0 bases from J, the gap between germline ends came to 16 bases. The germline gives CDR1 SGDLS, CDR2 YYNGEE. The CDR3 contains 16 residues. CDR3 nucleotide sequence: TGTGCCAGCGGAGGGGCAGGAGATGCAACTAATGAAAAACTGTTTTTT. Its protein product is CASGGAGDATNEKLFF. The variable domain in full, with the rest retrieved from reference TRBV9 and TRBJ1-4, is DSGVTQTPKHLITATGQRVTLRCSPRSGDLSVYWYQQSLDQGLQFLIQYYNGEERAKGNILERFSAQQFPDLHSELNLSSLELGDSALYFCASGGAGDATNEKLFFGSGTQLSVL.

The rearrangement joins TRBV28 to TRBJ2-2, with 9 bases matching TRBD1. Trimming took 7 bases from V and 4 from J; bases not matched to a gene: 10. The CDR3 consists of 16 residues. Germline-derived CDR1 and CDR2 are MDHEN and SYDVKM. CDR3: CASNLDRGGGTGELFF. In DNA, the CDR3 is TGTGCCAGCAATCTGGACAGGGGAGGCGGCACCGGGGAGCTGTTTTTT. The variable domain in full, completed from reference TRBV28 and TRBJ2-2, reads DVKVTQSSRYLVKRTGEKVFLECVQDMDHENMFWYRQDPGLGLRLIYFSYDVKMKEKGDIPEGYSVSREKKERFSLILESASTNQTSMYLCASNLDRGGGTGELFFGEGSRLTVL.

The chain is built from TRBV28 and TRBJ2-7, with 10 bases matching TRBD1. J was trimmed by 6 bases and V by 5 bases; bases with no gene match: 7. From germline, CDR1 is MDHEN and CDR2 SYDVKM. The CDR3 spans 14 residues. CDR3 loop: CASSPSTGGAEQYF. In nucleotides, the CDR3 is TGTGCCAGCAGTCCCTCGACAGGGGGCGCCGAGCAGTACTTC.

The rearrangement uses TRBV5-6 and TRBJ2-3, with 10 bases identical to TRBD1. V was pared by 3 bases and J by 10 bases, with 5 bases of the junction left unmatched. CDR1 and CDR2 (germline): SGHDT, YYEEEE. This CDR3 has 13 residues. CDR3 region: CASSSDRGRPQYF. The CDR3, as DNA: TGTGCCAGCAGCTCCGACAGGGGGCGCCCGCAGTATTTT.

This sequence joins TRBV29-1 and TRBJ1-2; perhaps TRBD1 as D (5 bases). Trimming left V 4 bases short and J 5 bases short, with 11 bases between. CDR3 length equals 12 residues. Germline CDR1 reads SQVTM; CDR2 reads ANQGSEA. CDR3 DNA sequence: TGCAGCGTTGCGGGCAGGGTATATGGCTACACCTTC. It translates to CSVAGRVYGYTF. Full variable domain (remainder filled in from reference TRBV29-1 and TRBJ1-2): SAVISQKPSRDICQRGTSLTIQCQVDSQVTMMFWYRQQPGQSLTLIATANQGSEATYESGFVIDKFPISRPNLTFSTLTVSNMSPEDSSIYLCSVAGRVYGYTFGSGTRLTVV.

The chain has TRBV11-2 and TRBJ1-1; 7 nucleotides line up with TRBD1. After removal of 3 bases from V and 2 bases from J, the junction contained 3 bases not matched to a gene. The CDR3 extends over 14 amino acids. Germline V gives CDR1 SGHAT, CDR2 FQNNGV. CDR3 sequence reads: CASSLGQTNTEAFF. As DNA, the CDR3 is TGTGCCAGCAGCTTGGGACAGACCAACACTGAAGCTTTCTTT.

The chain joins TRBV7-3 to TRBJ2-5; D perhaps matches TRBD1 (5 bases). Trimming took 2 bases from V and 2 from J, leaving 6 bases between them. Germline loops: CDR1 SGHTA, CDR2 FQGTGA. The CDR3 is 13 residues long. CDR3 DNA sequence: TGTGCCAGCAGCTTAGACAGACAAGAGACCCAGTACTTC. It encodes CASSLDRQETQYF.

CDR3 region: CASRMTGTSYEQYF. The DNA of the CDR3 is TGCGCCAGCAGGATGACAGGGACCTCCTACGAGCAGTACTTC. The chain has TRBV10-2 and TRBJ2-7, with 7 bases identical to TRBD1. The V and J ends lost 6 bases and 0 bases, in that order; junction bases with no gene match: 5. This CDR3 is 14 amino acids long. Germline V lookup: CDR1 WSHSY, CDR2 SAAADI.

The sample holds one count of this clone. The chain recombines TRBV9 with TRBJ2-7; 9 bases agree with TRBD2. V lost 3 bases to trimming and J lost 3 bases; unmatched junction nucleotides: 4. The germline V gene has CDR1 SGDLS and CDR2 YYNGEE. This CDR3 comprises 14 residues. CDR3 nucleotides: TGTGCCAGCAGCGAATCTAGCGGGGTCTACGAGCAGTACTTC. Its translation: CASSESSGVYEQYF.

In its sample, this clone was seen once. The CDR3 spells CATSGRLAGGGDTQYF. CDR3 nucleotides: TGTGCCACCAGCGGAAGACTAGCGGGAGGTGGAGATACGCAGTATTTT. V and J are TRBV15 and TRBJ2-3; 13 bases map to TRBD2. V gave up 5 bases and J gave up 5 bases; unmatched junction bases: 7. CDR3 length: 16 amino acids. Germline-derived CDR1 and CDR2 are LNHNV and YYDKDF (reference sequence).

J is TRBJ1-2 and V is TRBV18; no clear D gene. V lost 6 bases, J lost 2 bases, and 16 bases lay in between. Looked up from germline, CDR1 is KGHSH and CDR2 is LQKENI. The CDR3 is made up of 15 amino acids. The CDR3 nucleotides are TGTGCCAGCTCGCCGGACGGACTCAGAAACTATGGCTACACCTTC. It specifies CASSPDGLRNYGYTF.

The chain employs TRBV28 and TRBJ1-2; 11 positions match TRBD1. This CDR3 region has 14 residues. Looked up from germline, CDR1 is MDHEN and CDR2 is SYDVKM. With V trimmed by 6 bases and J by 4 bases, 4 bases remained unmatched. The CDR3 DNA follows: TGTGCCAGCAGGACGGGACAGGGGGTCTATGGCTACACCTTC. Amino acids: CASRTGQGVYGYTF.

This clone has just a few counts. Other DNA variants within this sample encode the same CDR3. The rearrangement joins TRBV9 to TRBJ2-7, with D possibly matching TRBD1 (5 bases). V was pared by 0 bases and J by 1 base, with 8 bases between. Germline CDR1 and CDR2: SGDLS and YYNGEE. The CDR3 sequence is 14 residues long. CDR3 in DNA: TGTGCCAGCAGCGTAGGGTCAGGGTCCTACGAGCAGTACTTC. Translating gives CASSVGSGSYEQYF.